Here is one T cell receptor beta chain with its context. This entry comes from a study of blood T cell repertoires in COVID-19. The ends were cut back, 7 bases at V and 4 bases at J, with 9 bases in the middle. This CDR3 spans 12 amino acids. Method: immunoSEQ multiplex PCR; TCRdb's copy keeps in-frame clones and lacks some. Here the sample spans about 230,000 clones, roughly 85% being singletons. The clonotype comes from a woman in her late teens or twenties who had recovered from COVID-19. Material: peripheral blood. The rearrangement uses TRBV12-3 or TRBV12-4 and TRBJ2-3, with TRBD2 as a possible D gene (6 bases). CDR3 residues: CASTASADTQYF. The CDR3, as DNA: TGTGCCAGCACGGCTAGCGCAGATACGCAGTATTTT.